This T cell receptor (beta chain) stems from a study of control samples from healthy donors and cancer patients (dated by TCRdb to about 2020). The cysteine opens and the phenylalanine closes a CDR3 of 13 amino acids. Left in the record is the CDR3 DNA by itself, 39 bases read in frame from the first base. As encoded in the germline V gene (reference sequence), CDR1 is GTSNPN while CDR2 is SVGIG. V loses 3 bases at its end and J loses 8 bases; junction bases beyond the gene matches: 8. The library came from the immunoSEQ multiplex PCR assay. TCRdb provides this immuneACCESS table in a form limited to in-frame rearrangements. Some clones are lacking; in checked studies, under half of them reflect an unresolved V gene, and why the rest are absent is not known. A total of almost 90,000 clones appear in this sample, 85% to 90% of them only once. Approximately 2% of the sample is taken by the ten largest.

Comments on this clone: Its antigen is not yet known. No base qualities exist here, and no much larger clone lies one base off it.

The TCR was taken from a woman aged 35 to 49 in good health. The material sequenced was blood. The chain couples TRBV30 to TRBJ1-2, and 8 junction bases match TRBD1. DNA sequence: TGTGCCTGGAGCGAGACAGGGGATGAGGGCTACACCTTC. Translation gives CAWSETGDEGYTF.